This entry lists 16 T cell receptor beta chains sequenced from one sample in a study of T cell responses to AZD1222 COVID-19 vaccine. TCRdb's table, derived via immunoSEQ multiplex PCR, lists solely in-frame clones and lacks some. The data contain approximately 74,000 clones, roughly 80% of them seen just once; the ten biggest clones take up about 3.1%. The sequencing used peripheral blood, collected on day 0 of AZD1222 vaccination. The receptors shown here come from an adult in good health.

V usage is TRBV14 and J usage is TRBJ2-5; D may be TRBD1 or TRBD2 (5 bases each). Germline V gives CDR1 SGHDN, CDR2 FVKESK. The V gene lost 2 bases and the J gene lost 9 bases, with 19 bases spanning the gap. This CDR3 region has 15 residues. The CDR3 DNA sequence: TGTGCCAGCAGCCAAAGTACAGCGCGCTTGGGGGCCCAGTACTTC. This sequence encodes CASSQSTARLGAQYF.

The V call is TRBV3-1 (or the pseudogene TRBV3-2), the J call TRBJ1-6; 10 bases fit TRBD1. This CDR3 spans 14 amino acids. Germline V gives CDR1 LGHDT, CDR2 YNNKEL (reference sequence). Trimming removed 7 bases from V and 10 bases from J; junction bases left unmatched: 7. The CDR3 DNA is TGTGCCAGCAAACAGGGACAGGGGATGTCACCCCTCCACTTT. Translation gives CASKQGQGMSPLHF.

This clone was detected only a few times. Other DNA sequences in the sample encode the same CDR3. V usage is TRBV24-1 and J usage is TRBJ2-1, with D uncertain. This CDR3 contains 13 residues. Looked up from germline, CDR1 is KGHDR and CDR2 is SFDVKD. V gave up 7 bases and J gave up 4 bases, with 10 bases separating them. For the CDR3, the DNA is TGTGCCACCAGCCCGACGGAGTACAATGAGCAGTTCTTC. Its protein product is CATSPTEYNEQFF.

The chain couples TRBV9 to TRBJ1-5; tentative D call: TRBD1 (5 bases). Germline CDR1 SGDLS, CDR2 YYNGEE. Trimming pared 4 bases from V and 2 bases from J, leaving 10 bases between. The CDR3 loop spans 14 amino acids. The CDR3, as DNA: TGTGCCAGCAGCCCTGGACAAGGCAATCAGCCCCAGCATTTT. Its protein product is CASSPGQGNQPQHF. The full variable domain, in which reference TRBV9 and TRBJ1-5 provide the parts outside the CDR3, is DSGVTQTPKHLITATGQRVTLRCSPRSGDLSVYWYQQSLDQGLQFLIQYYNGEERAKGNILERFSAQQFPDLHSELNLSSLELGDSALYFCASSPGQGNQPQHFGDGTRLSIL.

The chain uses TRBV6-2 or TRBV6-3 and TRBJ2-2; maybe TRBD2 (6 bases). This CDR3 has 15 amino acids. From germline, CDR1 is MNHEY and CDR2 SVGEGT. Trimming left V 3 bases short and J 3 bases short, with 11 bases between. The CDR3, as DNA: TGTGCCAGCAGTTATTTGGGACTCCACACCGGGGAGCTGTTTTTT. Its translation is CASSYLGLHTGELFF.

The chain is built from TRBV9 and TRBJ2-2, with D perhaps TRBD2 (6 bases). CDR1 and CDR2 from the germline V gene are SGDLS and YYNGEE. The CDR3 has 14 amino acids. V was shortened by 2 bases and J by 5 bases, with 10 bases between the two germline ends. CDR3 amino acids: CASSVAGTTGELFF. The CDR3 DNA reads TGTGCCAGCAGCGTTGCGGGAACTACCGGGGAGCTGTTTTTT.

The CDR3 bases are TGTGCCAGCAGCTTGGAAGGACTAGCGGACTCGGAGCAGTTCTTC. It encodes CASSLEGLADSEQFF. The chain joins TRBV5-4 to TRBJ2-1; TRBD2 aligns across 10 bases. The ends lost 0 bases at V and 10 bases at J; junction bases unmatched: 7. Looked up from germline, CDR1 is SGHNT and CDR2 is YYREEE (reference sequence). This CDR3 comprises 15 residues.

The chain is built from TRBV5-1 and TRBJ2-6; TRBD1 matches 11 bases. Germline V lookup: CDR1 SGHRS, CDR2 YFSETQ. The CDR3 consists of 17 residues. After removal of 7 bases from V and 3 bases from J, the junction contained 9 bases not matched to a gene. The CDR3 DNA follows: TGCGCCAGCCAACCCGGACAGGGGGCTTTTGGGGCCAACGTCCTGACTTTC. Protein product: CASQPGQGAFGANVLTF. Complete variable domain (other parts from reference TRBV5-1 and TRBJ2-6): KAGVTQTPRYLIKTRGQQVTLSCSPISGHRSVSWYQQTPGQGLQFLFEYFSETQRNKGNFPGRFSGRQFSNSRSEMNVSTLELGDSALYLCASQPGQGAFGANVLTFGAGSRLTVL.

This clone was detected once. This chain links TRBV6-4 with TRBJ1-4; the match to TRBD1 covers 10 bases. The germline V gene encodes CDR1 MRHNA and CDR2 SNTAGT. The CDR3 contains 15 residues. V was pared by 6 bases and J by 5 bases, with 6 bases of the junction left unmatched. CDR3 loop: CASSSGTGENEKLFF. In nucleotides, the CDR3 is TGTGCCAGCAGCTCCGGGACAGGGGAAAATGAAAAACTGTTTTTT.

The rearrangement uses TRBV30 and TRBJ2-2; D possibly corresponds to TRBD2 (6 bases). Per the germline V gene, CDR1 is GTSNPN and CDR2 is SVGIG (reference sequence). The CDR3 extends over 14 amino acids. The V end lost 3 bases, the J end lost 3 bases, and 11 bases lay between the germline ends. The CDR3 region is CAWSPGEDTGELFF. The CDR3 DNA reads as TGTGCCTGGAGCCCCGGGGAGGACACCGGGGAGCTGTTTTTT.

V usage is TRBV27 and J usage is TRBJ2-5; 8 nucleotides align to TRBD1. Germline lookup yields CDR1 MNHEY and CDR2 SMNVEV (reference sequence). This CDR3 comprises 15 residues. V shed 4 bases and J 1 base; nucleotides not matched to a gene: 5. The CDR3 nucleotides are TGTGCCAGCAGTTCCCCCGGACAGGGCCAAGAGACCCAGTACTTC. Amino acid sequence: CASSSPGQGQETQYF.

The table lists this clone with a few counts. The chain links TRBV12-3 or TRBV12-4 to TRBJ2-1, with no clear D. Trimming stripped 4 bases from V and 6 bases from J, with 10 bases between. There are 13 residues in the CDR3. CDR3: CASSSGRFNEQFF. As DNA, the CDR3 is TGTGCCAGCAGTTCGGGTCGGTTCAATGAGCAGTTCTTC.

The V gene is TRBV6-2 or TRBV6-3, the J gene TRBJ2-7; D is possibly TRBD2 (6 bases). The CDR3 sequence is 16 residues long. V dropped 6 bases and J dropped 0 bases, with 18 bases sitting between them. CDR1 MNHEY and CDR2 SVGEGT come from the germline V gene. This CDR3 is CASSPHGVGSSYEQYF. CDR3 nucleotide sequence: TGTGCCAGCAGCCCTCACGGGGTCGGGAGCTCCTACGAGCAGTACTTC.

This chain connects TRBV20-1 to TRBJ2-7; D is unresolved. Germline CDR1 and CDR2: DFQATT and SNEGSKA (reference sequence). V was shortened by 3 bases and J by 1 base, with 4 bases between the two germline ends. CDR3 length: 11 amino acids. CDR3 protein: CSASGSYEQYF. CDR3 bases: TGCAGTGCTAGTGGGTCCTACGAGCAGTACTTC.

V gene TRBV4-1 combines with J gene TRBJ2-7; a weak D match, TRBD2 (6 bases). Deletions cut 1 base from V and 1 base from J, with 11 bases between. Germline V CDR1 and CDR2: MGHRA, YSYEKL. This CDR3 contains 15 residues. CDR3 region: CASSQVVAASYEQYF. As DNA, the CDR3 is TGCGCCAGCAGCCAAGTGGTAGCGGCTTCCTACGAGCAGTACTTC.

The V gene is TRBV11-2, the J gene TRBJ2-1; the match to TRBD1 covers 9 bases. CDR1 and CDR2 (germline): SGHAT, FQNNGV. Germline trimming cut 6 bases from V and 4 bases from J; bases unmatched to any gene: 25. The CDR3 has 21 amino acids. The CDR3 region is CASSSRSSRTGQGQKYNEQFF. The CDR3 DNA is TGTGCCAGCAGTTCCCGATCCTCCCGAACGGGACAGGGTCAGAAATACAATGAGCAGTTCTTC.